This TCR beta chain was found in a study of shared clonotypes between healthy human individuals. Turning to the study itself: Every donor yielded three CD4 naive, three CD4 memory, two CD8 naive and one CD8 memory plate. Study-level findings and limits: The sole specimen, blood, was sampled, and tissue repertoires likely differ.

The test was conducted at deep level. For each subset, genomic DNA was distributed in equal portions over several immunoSEQ plates. The protocol was immunoSEQ multiplex PCR, while the TCRdb copy is restricted to in-frame clones and leaves out a portion. The top ten clones hold less than 2% of a sample with a few million clones, just over 90% of them seen once. V gave up 3 bases and J gave up 5 bases, with 14 bases separating them. The CDR3 sequence is 14 residues long. Germline lookup yields CDR1 SGDLS and CDR2 YYNGEE. CD45RO negativity and positive selection for CCR7 defined naive CD8 cells, a population that excluded terminally differentiated effector memory CD45RA+ cells. Turning to this clone: Its matching antigen is unknown.

This TCR derives from a man aged 18 to 35 in good health. Some clones in this sample may be carry-over from other donors' samples. This sequence joins TRBV9 and TRBJ1-1; possible D gene TRBD1, 5 bases. The sample was naive CD8+ T cells from PBMCs. CDR3 DNA sequence: TGTGCCAGCAGCGCCGCTGACGGGGGGACTGAAGCTTTCTTT. Amino acid sequence: CASSAADGGTEAFF.